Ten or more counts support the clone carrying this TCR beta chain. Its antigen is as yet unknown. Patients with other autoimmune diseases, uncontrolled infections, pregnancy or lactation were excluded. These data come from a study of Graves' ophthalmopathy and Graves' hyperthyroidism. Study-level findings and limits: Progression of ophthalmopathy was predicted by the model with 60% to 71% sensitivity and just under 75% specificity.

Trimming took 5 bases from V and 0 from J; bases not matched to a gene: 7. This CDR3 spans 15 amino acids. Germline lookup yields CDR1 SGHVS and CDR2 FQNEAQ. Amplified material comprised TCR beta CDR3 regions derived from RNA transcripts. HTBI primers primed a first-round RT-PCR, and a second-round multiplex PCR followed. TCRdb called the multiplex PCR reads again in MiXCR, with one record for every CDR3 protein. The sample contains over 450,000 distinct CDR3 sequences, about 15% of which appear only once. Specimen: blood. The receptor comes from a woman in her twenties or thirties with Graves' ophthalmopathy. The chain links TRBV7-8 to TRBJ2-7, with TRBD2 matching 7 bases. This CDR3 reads CASSGRDRNSYEQYF. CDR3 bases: TGTGCCAGCAGCGGGAGGGACCGAAACTCCTACGAGCAGTACTTC.